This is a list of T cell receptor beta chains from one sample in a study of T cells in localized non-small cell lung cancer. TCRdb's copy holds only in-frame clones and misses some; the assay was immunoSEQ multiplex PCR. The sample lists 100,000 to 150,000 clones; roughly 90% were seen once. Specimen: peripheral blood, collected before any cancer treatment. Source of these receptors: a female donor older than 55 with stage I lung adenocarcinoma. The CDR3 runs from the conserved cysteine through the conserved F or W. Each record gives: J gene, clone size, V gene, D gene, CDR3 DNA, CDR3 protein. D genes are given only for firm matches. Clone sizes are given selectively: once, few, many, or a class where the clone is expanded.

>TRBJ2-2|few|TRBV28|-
TGTGCCAGCAGACAAAAGACAGGGAGGACCGGGGAGCTGTTTTTT
CASRQKTGRTGELFF
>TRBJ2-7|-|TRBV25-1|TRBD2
TGTGCCAGCAGACTAGCGGGAGGGCCAGGGGGAGAGCAGTACTTC
CASRLAGGPGGEQYF
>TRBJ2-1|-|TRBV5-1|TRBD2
TGCGCCAGCAGCTCGACAGCGGGAGGGCCCCTCAATGAGCAGTTCTTC
CASSSTAGGPLNEQFF
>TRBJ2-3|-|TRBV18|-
TGTGCCAGCTCACTCGGCCCGGGGCCATCAGATACGCAGTATTTT
CASSLGPGPSDTQYF
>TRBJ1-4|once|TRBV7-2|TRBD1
TGTGCCAGCAGCTACCAGGGGGCCAGGGGAGAAAAACTGTTTTTT
CASSYQGARGEKLFF
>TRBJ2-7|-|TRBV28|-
TGTGCCAGCAGAGGTAACTACTACGAGCAGTACTTC
CASRGNYYEQYF
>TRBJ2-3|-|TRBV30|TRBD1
TGTGCCTGTCTGACAGGGGGCACAGATACGCAGTATTTT
CACLTGGTDTQYF
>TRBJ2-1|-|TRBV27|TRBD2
TGTGCCAGCAGTTCCCGCCCTCCGGCGGGAGGGGGGAATGAGCAGTTCTTC
CASSSRPPAGGGNEQFF
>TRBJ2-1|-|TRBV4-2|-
TGTGCCAGCGCAAGCCTTGGGGGCCTCGGATTCTTC
CASASLGGLGFF
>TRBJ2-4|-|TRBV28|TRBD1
TGTGCCAGCAGGATAGACAGGGGCAACATTCAGTACTTC
CASRIDRGNIQYF
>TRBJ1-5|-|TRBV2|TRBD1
TGTGCCAGCAATCCCGGGACAGAAGCTTATCAGCCCCAGCATTTT
CASNPGTEAYQPQHF
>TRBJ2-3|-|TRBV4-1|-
TGCGCCAGCAGCGAAGGAGGGTCCCGATTCGTTAGCACAGATACGCAGTATTTT
CASSEGGSRFVSTDTQYF
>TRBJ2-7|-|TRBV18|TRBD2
TGTGCCAGCTCACCACAAGGGATAGCGGGAGTGGAGCAGTACTTC
CASSPQGIAGVEQYF
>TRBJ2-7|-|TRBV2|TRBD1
TGTGCCAGCTGCTCACCGGGACAGGGGGTAAACGAGCAGTACTTC
CASCSPGQGVNEQYF
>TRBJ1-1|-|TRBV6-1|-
TGTGCCACCGCGGGACTCGGTGGGAACACTGAAGCTTTCTTT
CATAGLGGNTEAFF
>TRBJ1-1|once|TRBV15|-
TGTGCCACCAGCAGAGATCGCGCCGGGACTGAAGCTTTCTTT
CATSRDRAGTEAFF
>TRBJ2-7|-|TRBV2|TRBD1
TGTGCCAGCCAGACAGGGGTAATCTCCTACGAGCAGTACTTC
CASQTGVISYEQYF
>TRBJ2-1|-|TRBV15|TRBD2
TGTGCCACCAGCCGCGGACTAGCGGGAGCGGATGAGCAGTTCTTC
CATSRGLAGADEQFF
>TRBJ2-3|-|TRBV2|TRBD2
TGTGCCAGCACTCAACTAGCGGGAGGGACAGATACGCAGTATTTT
CASTQLAGGTDTQYF
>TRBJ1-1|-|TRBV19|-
TGTGCCAGTAGGGGGGTGAACACTGAAGCTTTCTTT
CASRGVNTEAFF
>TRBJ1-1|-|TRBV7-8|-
TGTGCCAGCGGGGCGAAGAACACTGAAGCTTTCTTT
CASGAKNTEAFF
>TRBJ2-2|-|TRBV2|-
TGTGCCAGGAAAGGACAGCAGAACACCGGGGAGCTGTTTTTT
CARKGQQNTGELFF
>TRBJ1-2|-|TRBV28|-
TGTGCCAGCCTTCCTCTCTATGGCTACACCTTC
CASLPLYGYTF
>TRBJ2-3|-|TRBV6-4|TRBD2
TGTGCCAGCAGTGACGAAGCGGGAGGTATAGATACGCAGTATTTT
CASSDEAGGIDTQYF
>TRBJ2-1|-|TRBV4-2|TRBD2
TGTGCCAGCAGCCCACCTCTAGCGGGAACAGACAATGAGCAGTTCTTC
CASSPPLAGTDNEQFF
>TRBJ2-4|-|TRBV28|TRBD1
TGTGCCAGCAGTAATGGACAGGGGTTAGCCAAAAACATTCAGTACTTC
CASSNGQGLAKNIQYF
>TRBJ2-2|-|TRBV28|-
TGTGCCATCGCGACCTCCACCGGCGGCGGCGGGGAGCTGTTTTTT
CAIATSTGGGGELFF
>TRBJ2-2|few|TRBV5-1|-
TGCGCCAGCAGCGAGAATGCGGGCCTGGCCGGGGAGCTGTTTTTT
CASSENAGLAGELFF
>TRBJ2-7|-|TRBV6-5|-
TGTGCCAGCAGTTACACCGGGCCTTCCTACGAGCAGTACTTC
CASSYTGPSYEQYF
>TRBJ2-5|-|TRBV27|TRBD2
TGTGCCAGCAGTTTCCGGACTAGCGGGAGAATTGAGACCCAGTACTTC
CASSFRTSGRIETQYF
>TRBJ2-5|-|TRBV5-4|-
TGTGCCAGCAGCTCCTTCCAAGAGACCCAGTACTTC
CASSSFQETQYF
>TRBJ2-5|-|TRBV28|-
TGTGCCAGCAGTCTGGAGACCCAGTACTTC
CASSLETQYF
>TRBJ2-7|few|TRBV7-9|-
TGTGCCAGCAGCGAGATCAGGGGCCCCCACTACGAGCAGTACTTC
CASSEIRGPHYEQYF
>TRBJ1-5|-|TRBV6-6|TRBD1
TGTGCCAGCAGTTCGGACAGGGGCAATCAGCCCCAGCATTTT
CASSSDRGNQPQHF
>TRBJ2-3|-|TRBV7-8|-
TGTGCCAGCAGCTTAGCCGGCCCTTGGAGCACAGATACGCAGTATTTT
CASSLAGPWSTDTQYF
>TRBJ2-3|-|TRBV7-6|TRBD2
TGTGCCAGCAGCTCCCCCCCCGCCCCGACTAGCGGGAGCTTCGATACGCAGTATTTT
CASSSPPAPTSGSFDTQYF
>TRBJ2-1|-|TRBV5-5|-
TGTGCCAGCAGCTTGGACAGTTCGTCCTACAATGAGCAGTTCTTC
CASSLDSSSYNEQFF
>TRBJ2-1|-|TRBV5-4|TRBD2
TGTGCCAGCAGCTCATTACTAGCGGGAGGGCGCTATGAGCAGTTCTTC
CASSSLLAGGRYEQFF
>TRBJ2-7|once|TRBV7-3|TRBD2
TGTGCCAGCAGCTTAACTAGCGGGAGTTCCTACGAGCAGTACTTC
CASSLTSGSSYEQYF
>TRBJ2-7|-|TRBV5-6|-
TGTGCCAGCCTGATCGGGACACATGACTCCGAGCAGTACTTC
CASLIGTHDSEQYF
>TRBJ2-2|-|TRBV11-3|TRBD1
TGTGCCAGCAGCTTAACCGGGACAGAGAGCGGGGAGCTGTTTTTT
CASSLTGTESGELFF
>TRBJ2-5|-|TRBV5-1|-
TGCGCCAGCAGCGAGGGGGTGGCCCAAGAGACCCAGTACTTC
CASSEGVAQETQYF
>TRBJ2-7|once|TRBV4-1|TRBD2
TGCGCCAGCAGCCAAGTCCTCCTAGCGGGAGACTACGAGCAGTACTTC
CASSQVLLAGDYEQYF
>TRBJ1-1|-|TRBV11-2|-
TGTGCCAGCCTGAAGGGGATCACTGAAGCTTTCTTT
CASLKGITEAFF
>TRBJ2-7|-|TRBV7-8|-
TGTGCCAGCAGCTTAGGAGGTACAGGGAGAGAGTGGAGCGAGCAGTACTTC
CASSLGGTGREWSEQYF
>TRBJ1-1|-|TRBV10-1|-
TGCGCCAGCAGTGAGGCAGGGCTGAACACTGAAGCTTTCTTT
CASSEAGLNTEAFF
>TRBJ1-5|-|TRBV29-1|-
TGCAGCGTAGGCCGGGGGCTAAATCAGCCCCAGCATTTT
CSVGRGLNQPQHF
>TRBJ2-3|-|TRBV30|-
TGTGCCTGGAGTGGACAGTCAGATACGCAGTATTTT
CAWSGQSDTQYF
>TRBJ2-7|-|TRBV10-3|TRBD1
TGTGCCATCAGTGGATCGACAGGGGGTGGCGAGCAGTACTTC
CAISGSTGGGEQYF
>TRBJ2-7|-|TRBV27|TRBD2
TGTGCCAGTTCGAGGGTAGCGGGAGTAGGCGAGCAGTACTTC
CASSRVAGVGEQYF
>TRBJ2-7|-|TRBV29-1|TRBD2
TGCAGCGTTGCCGGACTAGCGGGAGGAGACGAGCAGTACTTC
CSVAGLAGGDEQYF
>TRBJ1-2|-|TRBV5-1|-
TGCGCCAGCACCTCCAAGGACTATGGCTACACCTTC
CASTSKDYGYTF
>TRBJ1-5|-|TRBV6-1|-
TGTGCCAGCAGAACGACAGAGGCTATGTATCAGCCCCAGCATTTT
CASRTTEAMYQPQHF
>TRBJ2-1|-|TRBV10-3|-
TGTGCCATCAGTGAGTTATCCAATGAGCAGTTCTTC
CAISELSNEQFF
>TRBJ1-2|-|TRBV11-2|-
TGTGCCAGCAGCCCCGACAGGAACTATGGCTACACCTTC
CASSPDRNYGYTF
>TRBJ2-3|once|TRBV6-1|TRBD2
TGTGCCAGCAGTGAACTGACTAGCGCCAGCACAGATACGCAGTATTTT
CASSELTSASTDTQYF
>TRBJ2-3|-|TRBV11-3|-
TGTGCCAGCAGCTCTACCCCCTCAGATACGCAGTATTTT
CASSSTPSDTQYF
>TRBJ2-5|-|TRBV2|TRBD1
TGTGCCAACCGGGACAGGGGTGAGGAGACCCAGTACTTC
CANRDRGEETQYF
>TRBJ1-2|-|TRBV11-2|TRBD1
TGTGCCAGCAGCCTCGGACAGGGGTCCTTCGTCTATGGCTACACCTTC
CASSLGQGSFVYGYTF
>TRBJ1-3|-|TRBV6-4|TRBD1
TGTGCCATCCACCCCGGGACAGGGGGAAACACCATATATTTT
CAIHPGTGGNTIYF